This T cell receptor (beta chain) was retrieved from a study of technical replicates of blood from a handful of donors. The germline V gene encodes CDR1 LNHDA and CDR2 SQIVND (reference sequence). The CDR3 consists of 15 residues. With 9 bases clipped from V and 7 bases from J, the junction kept 16 bases outside the gene matches. Assay: immunoSEQ multiplex PCR; the TCRdb copy retains only in-frame clones and omits some. Of about 82,000 clones in the sample, 96% were seen once. The clonotype comes from a human donor in good health. The rearrangement links TRBV19 to TRBJ1-1, with 8 nucleotides matching TRBD1. Sequenced: T cells isolated from PBMCs. The CDR3 DNA follows: TGTGCCAGCCTCTTGGGACAGGCTACCGGGGGTGAAGCTTTCTTT. Encoded protein: CASLLGQATGGEAFF.